The 8 T cell receptor beta chains presented below share a single source sample, sequenced in a study of beta chain features in type 1 diabetes. No cognate antigen is known for these TCRs. Notes on the study in general: A moderate, significant TCRB CDR3 shortening appeared in type 1 diabetes across four CD4+ subsets.

Isolated RNA was reverse transcribed in full, so expressed TCRB transcripts were sequenced. Profiled with immunoSEQ multiplex PCR; TCRdb holds only in-frame clones, not every one. Seen here are 680,000 or so clones, roughly 12% observed once, and the top ten hold approximately 0.021%. The specimen was naive CD4+ T cells from blood. The receptors here all came from a young man with type 1 diabetes.

On this clone itself: Other DNA sequences within the sample encode an identical CDR3. The chain recombines TRBV27 with TRBJ1-2; no firm D call. Per germline, CDR1 MNHEY and CDR2 SMNVEV (reference sequence). The CDR3 extends over 13 amino acids. Trimming took 2 bases from V and 2 from J, leaving 6 bases between them. Here the CDR3 reads CASSLNGNYGYTF. The CDR3 DNA follows: TGTGCCAGCAGTTTAAATGGGAACTATGGCTACACCTTC.

J is TRBJ1-1 and V is TRBV5-1; TRBD1 aligns across 7 bases. Germline CDR1 is SGHRS and CDR2 is YFSETQ. The trim removed 3 bases at V and 7 bases at J, leaving 9 bases unmatched. This CDR3 has 14 residues. Here the CDR3 DNA reads TGCGCCAGCAGCTCGGGACAGCCAACAGATGAAGCTTTCTTT. Translation: CASSSGQPTDEAFF.

This clone came up a few times. CDR3 sequence (DNA): TGCGCCAGCAGGCGGACAGGGGGCGAGAACGAGCAGTACTTC. Translating gives CASRRTGGENEQYF. This chain links TRBV5-1 with TRBJ2-7, with 11 bases identical to TRBD1. The CDR3 is 14 residues long. Germline V lookup: CDR1 SGHRS, CDR2 YFSETQ. V dropped 5 bases and J dropped 5; count of bases not matched to a gene: 6.

This chain links TRBV14 with TRBJ1-1; the D is unclear. V lost 6 bases, J lost 10 bases, and 12 bases lay in between. Germline values: CDR1 SGHDN, CDR2 FVKESK. There are 11 residues in the CDR3. The CDR3 is CASSQNRGAFF. CDR3 nucleotides: TGTGCCAGCAGTCAAAACCGAGGAGCTTTCTTT.

This clone showed up just a few times. The CDR3 sequence: CASSTGLTGELFF. Here the CDR3 DNA reads TGTGCCAGCAGCACAGGGTTAACCGGGGAGCTGTTTTTT. This chain connects TRBV7-9 to TRBJ2-2, with D perhaps matching TRBD1 (6 bases). From germline, CDR1 is SEHNR and CDR2 FQNEAQ (reference sequence). This CDR3 region has 13 residues. V was shortened by 5 bases and J by 5 bases, with 9 bases between the two germline ends.

The rearrangement uses TRBV30 and TRBJ1-2; D remains ambiguous. Germline V lookup: CDR1 GTSNPN, CDR2 SVGIG (reference sequence). Trimming stripped 2 bases from V and 8 bases from J, with 15 bases between. This CDR3 spans 13 amino acids. This chain's CDR3 is CAWSTAADWGYTF. The DNA for the CDR3 is TGTGCCTGGAGTACGGCCGCAGACTGGGGCTACACCTTC.

The chain has TRBV16 and TRBJ2-3; TRBD2 is a possible D gene (5 bases). The germline gives CDR1 KGHSY, CDR2 FQNENV. This CDR3 is 13 amino acids long. V lost 0 bases, J lost 11 bases, and 12 bases lay in between. This CDR3 reads CASSQSAAPGQYF. Here the CDR3 DNA reads TGTGCCAGCAGCCAATCAGCGGCCCCTGGGCAGTATTTT.

This sequence joins TRBV2 and TRBJ2-1, with 8 nucleotides matching TRBD2. The CDR3 consists of 11 residues. Germline trimming cut 8 bases from V and 13 bases from J; bases unmatched to any gene: 7. Looked up from germline, CDR1 is SNHLY and CDR2 is FYNNEI. CDR3: CASRPSGPQFF. In DNA form, the CDR3 reads TGTGCCAGCCGCCCTAGCGGGCCCCAGTTCTTC.